This TCR beta chain was recovered during a study of blood T cell repertoires in COVID-19. As for the study in general: Acute and convalescent COVID-19 samples came from the United States, Italy and Spain. T cells, B-cell-depleted T cells, or PBMCs supplied cDNA or gDNA.

Methods used by the authors: Nucleated cell number was recorded as an estimate derived from reference gene primer amplification. TCRdb's copy holds only in-frame clones and misses some; the assay was immunoSEQ multiplex PCR. V, J and clone size derive from that table, while D and trimming were established from the DNA sequence. The repertoire holds more than 35,000 clones, with around 87% as singletons. This CDR3 spans 13 amino acids. V lost 4 bases and J lost 8, with 14 bases in between. V gene TRBV23-1 combines with J gene TRBJ1-2; D possibly corresponds to TRBD1 (6 bases). TRBV23-1 qualifies as an ORF whose function is uncertain. This sequence originates from a man between 25 and 39 years old with active or convalescent COVID-19. Sequenced sample: peripheral blood. DNA of the CDR3: TGCGCCAGCAGTCCCCACACAGGGCAAGGCTACACCTTC. It is translated as CASSPHTGQGYTF.